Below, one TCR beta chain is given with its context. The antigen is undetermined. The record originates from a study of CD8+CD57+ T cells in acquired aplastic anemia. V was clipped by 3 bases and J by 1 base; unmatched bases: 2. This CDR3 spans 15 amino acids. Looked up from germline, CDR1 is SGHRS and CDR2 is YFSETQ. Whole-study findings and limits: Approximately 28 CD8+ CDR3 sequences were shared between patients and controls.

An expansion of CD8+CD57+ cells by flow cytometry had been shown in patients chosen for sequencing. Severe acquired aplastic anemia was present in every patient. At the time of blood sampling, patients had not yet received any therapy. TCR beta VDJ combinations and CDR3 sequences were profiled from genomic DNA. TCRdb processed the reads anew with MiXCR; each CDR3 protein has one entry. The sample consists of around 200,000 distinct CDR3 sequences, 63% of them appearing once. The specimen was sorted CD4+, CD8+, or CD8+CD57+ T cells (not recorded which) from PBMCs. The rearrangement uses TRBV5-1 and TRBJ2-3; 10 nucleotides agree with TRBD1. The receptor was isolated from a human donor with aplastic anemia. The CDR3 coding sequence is TGCGCCAGCAGCTCCGGGACAGGGGGCACAGATACGCAGTATTTT. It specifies CASSSGTGGTDTQYF.